This passage covers 5 T cell receptor beta chains from one sample sequenced in a study of identical twins. TCRdb called the 5' RACE reads again in MiXCR, with one record for every CDR3 protein. This table has some 440,000 distinct CDR3 sequences, roughly 26% appearing once. These data also featured in a second study, about T cells expressing NK-cell markers.

The sequencing sample was made of CD4+ T cells sorted from blood. These receptors all stem from a woman aged 18-30 years in good health.

V is TRBV6-2 or TRBV6-3 and J is TRBJ2-7; 7 bases map to TRBD1. The V gene end was trimmed by 6 bases and the J gene end by 4 bases; junction bases not matched to a gene: 9. This CDR3 comprises 14 residues. The V gene's germline CDR1 is MNHEY and CDR2 SVGEGT. CDR3 sequence: CASRRQGVPYEQYF. The CDR3 bases are TGTGCCAGCAGGCGACAGGGCGTCCCTTACGAGCAGTACTTC.

The chain recombines TRBV12-3 or TRBV12-4 with TRBJ2-2; D is possibly TRBD1 or TRBD2 (5 bases each). V was trimmed by 6 bases and J by 5 bases, leaving 16 bases between them. CDR3 length equals 15 residues. CDR3 loop: CASRGTFEGTGELFF. As DNA, the CDR3 is TGTGCCAGCAGAGGGACCTTTGAAGGGACCGGGGAGCTGTTTTTT.

This chain joins TRBV12-3 or TRBV12-4 and TRBJ2-7; 12 nucleotides match TRBD2. The CDR3 length is 16 residues. The ends lost 6 bases at V and 5 bases at J; junction bases unmatched: 11. DNA of the CDR3: TGTGCCAGCAGGCGGGCCCAGACTAGCGGGAGTAACGAGCAGTACTTC. Translated, it gives CASRRAQTSGSNEQYF.

The rearrangement links TRBV6-1 to TRBJ2-7; D gene unclear. The germline gives CDR1 MNHNS, CDR2 SASEGT. V was trimmed by 5 bases and J by 6 bases, leaving 17 bases between them. This CDR3 has 14 residues. The CDR3 loop reads CASSSLQPGGEQYF. In DNA, the CDR3 is TGTGCCAGCAGTAGCCTACAGCCAGGTGGCGAGCAGTACTTC.

The chain links TRBV12-3 or TRBV12-4 to TRBJ2-1, with TRBD2 identical over 10 bases. Germline trimming cut 7 bases from V and 5 bases from J; bases unmatched to any gene: 2. CDR3 size: 13 residues. The CDR3 loop reads CASTAGGDNEQFF. The CDR3 bases are TGTGCCAGCACAGCGGGAGGGGACAATGAGCAGTTCTTC.